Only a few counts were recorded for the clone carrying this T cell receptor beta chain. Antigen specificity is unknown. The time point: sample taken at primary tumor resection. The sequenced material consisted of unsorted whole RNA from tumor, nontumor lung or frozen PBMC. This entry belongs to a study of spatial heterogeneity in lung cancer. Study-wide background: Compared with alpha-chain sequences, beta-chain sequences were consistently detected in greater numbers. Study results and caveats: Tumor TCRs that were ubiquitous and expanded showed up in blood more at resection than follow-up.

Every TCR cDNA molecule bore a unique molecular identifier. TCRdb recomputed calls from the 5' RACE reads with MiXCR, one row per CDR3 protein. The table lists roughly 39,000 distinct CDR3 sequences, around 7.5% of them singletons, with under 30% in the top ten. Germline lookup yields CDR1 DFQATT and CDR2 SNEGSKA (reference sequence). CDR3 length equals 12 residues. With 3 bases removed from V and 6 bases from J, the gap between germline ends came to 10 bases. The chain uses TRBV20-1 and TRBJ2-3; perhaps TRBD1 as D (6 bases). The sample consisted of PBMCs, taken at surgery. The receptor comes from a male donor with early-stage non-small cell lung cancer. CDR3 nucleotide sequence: TGCAGTGCTAGGCACAGGGTCGATACGCAGTATTTT. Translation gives CSARHRVDTQYF.